This T cell receptor beta chain was retrieved from a study of blood T cell repertoires in COVID-19. Study details: Acute and convalescent COVID-19 specimens originated in the United States, Italy and Spain. The cDNA or gDNA used as material had been derived from T cells, B-cell-depleted T cells, or PBMCs.

The length of the CDR3 is 11 residues. V was clipped by 5 bases and J by 3 bases, with 4 bases between them. In the original processing: Estimates of nucleated cell counts were drawn from the amplification of reference gene primers. Method: immunoSEQ multiplex PCR; TCRdb's copy keeps in-frame clones and lacks some. V, J and clone size derive from that table, while D and trimming were established from the DNA sequence. The sample shows about 200,000 clones, around 87% of them seen only once. V and J are TRBV12-3 or TRBV12-4 and TRBJ2-5, with no clear D. Sequencing was carried out using peripheral blood. The TCR was taken from a man aged 55 to 69 with acute or convalescent COVID-19. DNA for the CDR3: TGTGCCAGCAGTCCCAAAGAGACCCAGTACTTC. It is translated as CASSPKETQYF.